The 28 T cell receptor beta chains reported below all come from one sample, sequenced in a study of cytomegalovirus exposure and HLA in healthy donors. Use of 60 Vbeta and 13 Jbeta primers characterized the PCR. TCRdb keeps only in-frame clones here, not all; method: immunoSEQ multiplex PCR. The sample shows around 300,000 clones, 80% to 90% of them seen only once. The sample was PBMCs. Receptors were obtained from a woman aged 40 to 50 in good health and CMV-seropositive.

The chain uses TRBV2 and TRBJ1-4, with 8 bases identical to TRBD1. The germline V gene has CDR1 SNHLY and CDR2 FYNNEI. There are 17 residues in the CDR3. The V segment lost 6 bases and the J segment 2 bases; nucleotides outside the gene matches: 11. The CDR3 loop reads CASRPRQGRGTNEKLFF. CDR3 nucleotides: TGTGCCAGCAGACCACGACAGGGGAGAGGGACTAATGAAAAACTGTTTTTT. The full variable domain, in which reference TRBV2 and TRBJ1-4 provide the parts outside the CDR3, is EPEVTQTPSHQVTQMGQEVILRCVPISNHLYFYWYRQILGQKVEFLVSFYNNEISEKSEIFDDQFSVERPDGSNFTLKIRSTKLEDSAMYFCASRPRQGRGTNEKLFFGSGTQLSVL.

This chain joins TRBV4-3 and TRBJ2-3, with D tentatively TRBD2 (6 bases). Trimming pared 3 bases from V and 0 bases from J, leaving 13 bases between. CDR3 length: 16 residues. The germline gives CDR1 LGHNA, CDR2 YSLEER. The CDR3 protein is CASSHGRESSTDTQYF. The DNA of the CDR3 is TGCGCCAGCAGCCATGGGCGGGAATCTAGCACAGATACGCAGTATTTT.

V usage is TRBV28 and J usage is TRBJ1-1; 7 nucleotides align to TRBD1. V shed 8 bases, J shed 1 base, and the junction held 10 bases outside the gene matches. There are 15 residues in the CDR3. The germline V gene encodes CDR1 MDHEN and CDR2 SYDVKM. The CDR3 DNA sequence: TGTGCCAGCCTGGGGTGGGGACAGCAGAACACTGAAGCTTTCTTT. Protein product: CASLGWGQQNTEAFF.

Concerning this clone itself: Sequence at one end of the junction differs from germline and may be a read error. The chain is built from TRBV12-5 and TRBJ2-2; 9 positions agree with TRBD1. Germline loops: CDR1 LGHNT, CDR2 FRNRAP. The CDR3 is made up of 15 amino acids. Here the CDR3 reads CASDLGQGNTGELFF. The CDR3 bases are TGTGCTAGTGATTTGGGACAGGGGAACACCGGGGAGCTGTTTTTT.

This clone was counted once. The CDR3 reads CASSLAPGLNTEAFF. In nucleotides, the CDR3 is TGTGCCAGCAGCTTAGCGCCCGGTCTGAACACTGAAGCTTTCTTT. V gene TRBV7-6 combines with J gene TRBJ1-1; no clear D. Per germline, CDR1 SGHVS and CDR2 FNYEAQ. CDR3 length: 15 amino acids. The V gene lost 0 bases and the J gene lost 0 bases, with 8 bases spanning the gap.

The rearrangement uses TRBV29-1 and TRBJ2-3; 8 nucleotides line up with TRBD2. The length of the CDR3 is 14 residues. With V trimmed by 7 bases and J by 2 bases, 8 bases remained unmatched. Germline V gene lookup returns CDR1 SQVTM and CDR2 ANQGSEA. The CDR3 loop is CSAILAAPTDTQYF. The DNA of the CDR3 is TGCAGCGCCATACTAGCGGCCCCCACAGATACGCAGTATTTT.

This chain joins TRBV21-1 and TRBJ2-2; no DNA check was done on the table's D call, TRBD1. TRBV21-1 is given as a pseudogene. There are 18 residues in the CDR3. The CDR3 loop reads CASRQHEGADTNTGELFF. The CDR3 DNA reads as TGTGCCAGCAGGCAACACGAGGGGGCAGACACGAACACCGGGGAGCTGTTTTTT.

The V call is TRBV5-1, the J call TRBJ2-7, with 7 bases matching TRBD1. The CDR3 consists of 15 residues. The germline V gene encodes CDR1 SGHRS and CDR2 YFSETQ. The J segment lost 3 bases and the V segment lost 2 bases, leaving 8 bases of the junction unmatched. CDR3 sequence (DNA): TGCGCCAGCAGCTTCCTATCGGGACAGATCTACGAGCAGTACTTC. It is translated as CASSFLSGQIYEQYF.

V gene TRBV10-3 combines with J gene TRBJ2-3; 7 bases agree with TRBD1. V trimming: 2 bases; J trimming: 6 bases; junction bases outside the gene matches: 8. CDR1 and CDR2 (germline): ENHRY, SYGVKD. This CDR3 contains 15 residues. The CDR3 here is CAISEGQAVRDTQYF. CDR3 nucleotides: TGTGCCATCAGTGAGGGACAGGCCGTTAGGGATACGCAGTATTTT.

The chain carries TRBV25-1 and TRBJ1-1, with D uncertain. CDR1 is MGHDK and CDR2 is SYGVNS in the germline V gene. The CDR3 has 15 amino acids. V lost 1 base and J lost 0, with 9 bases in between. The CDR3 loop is CASSELGRMNTEAFF. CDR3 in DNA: TGTGCCAGCAGTGAATTGGGCAGAATGAACACTGAAGCTTTCTTT.

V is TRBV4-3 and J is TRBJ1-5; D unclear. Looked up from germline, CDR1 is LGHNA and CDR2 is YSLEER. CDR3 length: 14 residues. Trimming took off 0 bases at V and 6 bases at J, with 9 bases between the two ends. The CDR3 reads CASSQDIMRQPQHF. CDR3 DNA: TGCGCCAGCAGCCAAGATATAATGCGTCAGCCCCAGCATTTT.

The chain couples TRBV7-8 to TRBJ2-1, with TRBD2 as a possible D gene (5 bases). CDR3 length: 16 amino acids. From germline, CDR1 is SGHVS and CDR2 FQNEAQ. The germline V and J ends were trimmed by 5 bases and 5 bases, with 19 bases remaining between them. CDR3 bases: TGTGCCAGCAGCCCCTGGATTATGGAGGTGGACAATGAGCAGTTCTTC. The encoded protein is CASSPWIMEVDNEQFF.

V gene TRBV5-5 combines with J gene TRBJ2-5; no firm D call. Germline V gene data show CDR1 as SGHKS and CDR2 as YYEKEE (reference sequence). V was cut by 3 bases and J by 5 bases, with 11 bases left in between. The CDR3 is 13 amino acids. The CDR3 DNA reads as TGTGCCAGCAGCTCCCTCTCTTTGGAGACCCAGTACTTC. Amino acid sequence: CASSSLSLETQYF.

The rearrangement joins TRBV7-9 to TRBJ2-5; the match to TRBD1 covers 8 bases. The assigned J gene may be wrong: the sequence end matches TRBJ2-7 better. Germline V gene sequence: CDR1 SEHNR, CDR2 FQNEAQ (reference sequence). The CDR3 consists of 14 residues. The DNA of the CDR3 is TGTGCCAGCAGCTCGACAGGGGCCTCCTACGAGCAGTACTTC. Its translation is CASSSTGASYEQYF.

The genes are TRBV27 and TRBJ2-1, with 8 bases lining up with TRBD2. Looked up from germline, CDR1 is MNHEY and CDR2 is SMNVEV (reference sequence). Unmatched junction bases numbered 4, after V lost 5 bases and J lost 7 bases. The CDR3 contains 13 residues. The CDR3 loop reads CASSAASGNEQFF. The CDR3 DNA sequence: TGTGCCAGCAGTGCTGCTAGCGGGAATGAGCAGTTCTTC.

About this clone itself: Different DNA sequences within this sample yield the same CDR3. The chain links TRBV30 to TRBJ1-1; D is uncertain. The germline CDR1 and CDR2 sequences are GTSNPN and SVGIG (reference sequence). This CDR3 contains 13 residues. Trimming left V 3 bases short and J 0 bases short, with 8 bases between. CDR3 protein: CAWRHNLNTEAFF. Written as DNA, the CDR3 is TGTGCCTGGAGGCACAATCTGAACACTGAAGCTTTCTTT. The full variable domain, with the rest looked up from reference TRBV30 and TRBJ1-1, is SQTIHQWPATLVQPVGSPLSLECTVEGTSNPNLYWYRQAAGRGLQLLFYSVGIGQISSEVPQNLSASRPQDRQFILSSKKLLLSDSGFYLCAWRHNLNTEAFFGQGTRLTVV.

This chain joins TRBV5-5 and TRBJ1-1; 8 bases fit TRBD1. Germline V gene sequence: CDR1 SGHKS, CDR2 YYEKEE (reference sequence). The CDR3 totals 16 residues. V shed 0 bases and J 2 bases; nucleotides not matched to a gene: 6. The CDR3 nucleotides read TGTGCCAGCAGCTTGGGGGGACAGGCAGGAAACACTGAAGCTTTCTTT. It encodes CASSLGGQAGNTEAFF.

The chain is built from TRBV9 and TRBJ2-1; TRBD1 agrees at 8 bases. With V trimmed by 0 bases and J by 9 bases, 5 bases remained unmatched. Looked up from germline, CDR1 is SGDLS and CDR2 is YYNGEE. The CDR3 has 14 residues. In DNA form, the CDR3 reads TGTGCCAGCAGCGTAGACCCAGGGGGCGGTGAGCAGTTCTTC. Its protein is CASSVDPGGGEQFF.

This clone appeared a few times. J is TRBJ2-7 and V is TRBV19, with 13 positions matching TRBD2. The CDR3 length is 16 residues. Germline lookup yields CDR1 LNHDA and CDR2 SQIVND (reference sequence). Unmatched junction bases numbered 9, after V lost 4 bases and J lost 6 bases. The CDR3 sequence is CASSKGLAGIPAEQYF. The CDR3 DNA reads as TGTGCCAGTAGTAAGGGACTAGCGGGGATTCCGGCCGAGCAGTACTTC.

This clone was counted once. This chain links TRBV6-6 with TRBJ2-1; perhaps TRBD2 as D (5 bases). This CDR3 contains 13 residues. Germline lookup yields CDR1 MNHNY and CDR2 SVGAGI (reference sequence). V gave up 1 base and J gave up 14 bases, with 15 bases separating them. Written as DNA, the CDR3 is TGTGCCAGCAGTTACTACGCTTCCGGGCGGGAGTTCTTC. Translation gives CASSYYASGREFF.

CDR3 coding DNA: TGTGCCAGCAGATTGGGGACAGGGGGGCCCGGGGAGCTGTTTTTT. Its protein product is CASRLGTGGPGELFF. The gene calls are TRBV27 and TRBJ2-2; 11 bases line up with TRBD1. The CDR3 spans 15 residues. J gave up 6 bases and V 6 bases, and 6 bases lay outside the gene matches. Germline V gene data show CDR1 as MNHEY and CDR2 as SMNVEV (reference sequence).

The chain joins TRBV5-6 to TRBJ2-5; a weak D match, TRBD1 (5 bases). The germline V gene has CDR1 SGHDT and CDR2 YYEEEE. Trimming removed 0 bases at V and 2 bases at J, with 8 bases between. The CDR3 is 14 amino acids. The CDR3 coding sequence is TGTGCCAGCAGCTTGGACAGGTTTCAAGAGACCCAGTACTTC. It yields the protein CASSLDRFQETQYF.

The CDR3, as DNA: TGTGCCAGCAGTGGCCCTACCGGAGGGCCACATAATTCACCCCTCCACTTT. Its translation is CASSGPTGGPHNSPLHF. The gene calls are TRBV2 and TRBJ1-6; D gene ambiguous. Germline-derived CDR1 and CDR2 are SNHLY and FYNNEI. V was clipped by 4 bases and J by 5 bases, with 18 bases between them. The CDR3 consists of 17 residues.

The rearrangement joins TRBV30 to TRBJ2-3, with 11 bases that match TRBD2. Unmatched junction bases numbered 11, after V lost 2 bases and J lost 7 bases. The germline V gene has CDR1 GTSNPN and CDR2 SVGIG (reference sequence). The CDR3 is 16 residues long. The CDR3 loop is CAWSTGGSGRAYTQYF. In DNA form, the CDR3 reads TGTGCCTGGAGTACCGGAGGTAGCGGGAGGGCTTATACGCAGTATTTT. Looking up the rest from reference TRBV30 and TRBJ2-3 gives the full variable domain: SQTIHQWPATLVQPVGSPLSLECTVEGTSNPNLYWYRQAAGRGLQLLFYSVGIGQISSEVPQNLSASRPQDRQFILSSKKLLLSDSGFYLCAWSTGGSGRAYTQYFGPGTRLTVL.

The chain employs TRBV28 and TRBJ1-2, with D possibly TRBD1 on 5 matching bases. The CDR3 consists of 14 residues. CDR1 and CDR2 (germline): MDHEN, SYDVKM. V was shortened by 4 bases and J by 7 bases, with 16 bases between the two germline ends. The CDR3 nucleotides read TGTGCCAGCAGTTCCGGACACGCTCTGGGTGGCTACACCTTC. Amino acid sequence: CASSSGHALGGYTF.

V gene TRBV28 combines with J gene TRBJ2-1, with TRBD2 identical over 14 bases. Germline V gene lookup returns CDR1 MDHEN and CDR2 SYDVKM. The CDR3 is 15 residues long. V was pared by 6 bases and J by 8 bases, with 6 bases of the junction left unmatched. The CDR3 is CASSLGLAGVYEQFF. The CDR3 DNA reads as TGTGCCAGCAGCCTGGGACTAGCGGGAGTATATGAGCAGTTCTTC.

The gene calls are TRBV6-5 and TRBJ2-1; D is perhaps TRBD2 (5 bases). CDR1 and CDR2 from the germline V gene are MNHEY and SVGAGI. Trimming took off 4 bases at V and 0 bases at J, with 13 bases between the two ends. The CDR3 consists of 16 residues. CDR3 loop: CASSSLLGSSYNEQFF. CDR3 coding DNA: TGTGCCAGCAGTTCCCTACTAGGGAGCTCCTACAATGAGCAGTTCTTC.

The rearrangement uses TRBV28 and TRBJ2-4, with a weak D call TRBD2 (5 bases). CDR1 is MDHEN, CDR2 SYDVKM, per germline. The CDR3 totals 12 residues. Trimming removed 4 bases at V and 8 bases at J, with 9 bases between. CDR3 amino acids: CASSSSGYIQYF. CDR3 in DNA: TGTGCCAGCAGTTCCTCGGGATACATTCAGTACTTC.